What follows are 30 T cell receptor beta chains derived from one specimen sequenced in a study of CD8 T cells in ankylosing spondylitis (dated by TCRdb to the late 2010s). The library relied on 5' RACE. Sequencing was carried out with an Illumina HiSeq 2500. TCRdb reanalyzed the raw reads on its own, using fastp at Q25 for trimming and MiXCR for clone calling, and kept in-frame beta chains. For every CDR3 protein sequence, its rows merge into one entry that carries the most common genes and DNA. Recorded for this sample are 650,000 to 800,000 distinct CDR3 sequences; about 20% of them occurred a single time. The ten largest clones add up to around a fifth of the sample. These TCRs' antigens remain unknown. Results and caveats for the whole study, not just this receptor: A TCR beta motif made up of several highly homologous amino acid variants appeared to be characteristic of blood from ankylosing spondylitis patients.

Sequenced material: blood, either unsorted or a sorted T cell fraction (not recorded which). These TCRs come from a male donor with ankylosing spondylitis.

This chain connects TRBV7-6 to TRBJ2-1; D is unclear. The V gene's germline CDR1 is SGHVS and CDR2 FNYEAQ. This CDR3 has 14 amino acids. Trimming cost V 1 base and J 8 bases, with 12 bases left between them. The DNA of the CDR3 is TGTGCCAGCAGCTTAGATCCACGCTCAGATGAGCAGTTCTTC. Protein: CASSLDPRSDEQFF.

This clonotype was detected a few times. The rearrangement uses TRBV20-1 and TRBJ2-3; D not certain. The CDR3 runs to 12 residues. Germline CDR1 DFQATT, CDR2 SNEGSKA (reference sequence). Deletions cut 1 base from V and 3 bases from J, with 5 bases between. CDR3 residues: CSARVQTDTQYF. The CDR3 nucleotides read TGCAGTGCTAGAGTGCAAACAGATACGCAGTATTTT.

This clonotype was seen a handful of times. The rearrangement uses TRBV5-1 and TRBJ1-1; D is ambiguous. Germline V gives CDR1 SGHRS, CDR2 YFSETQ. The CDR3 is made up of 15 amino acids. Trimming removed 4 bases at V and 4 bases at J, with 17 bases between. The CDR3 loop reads CASSGVGKGGTEAFF. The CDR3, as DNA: TGCGCCAGCAGCGGGGTGGGCAAGGGTGGCACTGAAGCTTTCTTT.

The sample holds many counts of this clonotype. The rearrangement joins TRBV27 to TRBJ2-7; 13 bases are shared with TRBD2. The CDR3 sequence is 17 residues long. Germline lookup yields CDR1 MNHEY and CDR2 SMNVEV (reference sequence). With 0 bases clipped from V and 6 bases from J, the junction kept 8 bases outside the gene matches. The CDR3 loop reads CASSLSGLAGIGAEQYF. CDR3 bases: TGTGCCAGCAGTTTATCGGGACTAGCGGGAATAGGGGCCGAGCAGTACTTC.

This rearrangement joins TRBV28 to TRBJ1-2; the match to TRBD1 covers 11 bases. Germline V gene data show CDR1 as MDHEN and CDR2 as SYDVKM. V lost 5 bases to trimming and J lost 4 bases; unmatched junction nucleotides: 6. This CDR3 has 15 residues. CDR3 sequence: CASSARTGGLYGYTF. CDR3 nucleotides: TGTGCCAGCAGTGCTCGGACAGGGGGCCTCTATGGCTACACCTTC.

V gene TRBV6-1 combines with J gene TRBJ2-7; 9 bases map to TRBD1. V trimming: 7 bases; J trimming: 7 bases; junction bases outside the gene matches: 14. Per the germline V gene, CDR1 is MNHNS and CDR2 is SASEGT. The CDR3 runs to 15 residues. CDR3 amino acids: CASTLTGTGTSEQYF. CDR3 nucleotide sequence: TGTGCCAGCACCCTAACCGGGACAGGGACTTCGGAGCAGTACTTC.

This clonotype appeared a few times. In nucleotides, the CDR3 is TGTGCCAGCAGTTCGACAGGGATTTACGACTATGGCTACACCTTC. It codes for CASSSTGIYDYGYTF. The J gene is TRBJ1-2, the V gene TRBV27; 7 bases are a match to TRBD1. The J segment lost 3 bases and the V segment lost 4 bases, leaving 8 bases of the junction unmatched. The CDR3 consists of 15 residues. CDR1 MNHEY and CDR2 SMNVEV come from the germline V gene (reference sequence).

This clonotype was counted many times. In nucleotides, the CDR3 is TGTGCCAGCAGATGGGGAGGGGCGGCCTACGAGCAGTACTTC. This codes for CASRWGGAAYEQYF. The chain employs TRBV12-3 or TRBV12-4 and TRBJ2-7, with 7 bases identical to TRBD2. Losses at the gene ends were 6 bases for V and 2 bases for J; bases not matched to a gene: 7. The CDR3 covers 14 residues.

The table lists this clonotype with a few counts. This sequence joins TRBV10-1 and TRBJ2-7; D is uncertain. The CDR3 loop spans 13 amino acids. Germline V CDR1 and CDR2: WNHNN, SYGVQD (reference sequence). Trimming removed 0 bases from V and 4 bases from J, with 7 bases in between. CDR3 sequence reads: CASSESERYEQYF. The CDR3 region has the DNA TGCGCCAGCAGTGAGTCTGAGCGTTACGAGCAGTACTTC.

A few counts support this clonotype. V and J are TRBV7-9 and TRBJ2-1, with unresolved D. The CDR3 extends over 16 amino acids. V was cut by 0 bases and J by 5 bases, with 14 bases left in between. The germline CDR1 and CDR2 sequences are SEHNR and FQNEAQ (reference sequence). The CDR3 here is CASSLASRGPDNEQFF. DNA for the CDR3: TGTGCCAGCAGCTTAGCTTCGCGAGGCCCGGACAATGAGCAGTTCTTC.

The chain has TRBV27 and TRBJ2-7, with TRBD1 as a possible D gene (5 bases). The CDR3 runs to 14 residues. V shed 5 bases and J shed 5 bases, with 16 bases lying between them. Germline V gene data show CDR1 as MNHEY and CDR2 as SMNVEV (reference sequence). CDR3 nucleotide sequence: TGTGCCAGCAGTCCCTCAGGCAGGGTCGACGAGCAGTACTTC. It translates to CASSPSGRVDEQYF.

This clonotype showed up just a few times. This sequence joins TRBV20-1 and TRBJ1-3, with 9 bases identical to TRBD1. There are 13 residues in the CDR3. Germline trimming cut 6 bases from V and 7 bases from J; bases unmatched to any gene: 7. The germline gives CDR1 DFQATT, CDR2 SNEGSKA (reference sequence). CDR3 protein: CSARDRATNTIYF. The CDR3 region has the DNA TGCAGTGCCAGGGACAGGGCTACCAACACCATATATTTT.

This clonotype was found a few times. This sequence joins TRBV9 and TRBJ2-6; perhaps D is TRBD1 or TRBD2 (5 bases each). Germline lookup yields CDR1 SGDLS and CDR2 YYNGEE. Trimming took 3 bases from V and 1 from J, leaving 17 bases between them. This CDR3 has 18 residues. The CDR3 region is CASSARDPGLSGANVLTF. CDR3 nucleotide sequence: TGTGCCAGCAGCGCTCGGGACCCAGGATTGTCTGGGGCCAACGTCCTGACTTTC.

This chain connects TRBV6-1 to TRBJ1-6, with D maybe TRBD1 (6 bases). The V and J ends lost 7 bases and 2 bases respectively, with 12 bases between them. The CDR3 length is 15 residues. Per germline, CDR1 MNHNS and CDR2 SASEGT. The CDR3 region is CASTSRGTYNSPLHF. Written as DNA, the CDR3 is TGTGCCAGCACCTCGAGGGGGACCTATAATTCACCCCTCCACTTT.

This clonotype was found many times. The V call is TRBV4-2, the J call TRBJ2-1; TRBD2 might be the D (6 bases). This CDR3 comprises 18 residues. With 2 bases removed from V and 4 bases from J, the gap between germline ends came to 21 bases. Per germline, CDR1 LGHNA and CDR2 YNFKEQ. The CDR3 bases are TGTGCCAGCAGCCAACCGGAATGGGGTCAGGGAGGATACAATGAGCAGTTCTTC. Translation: CASSQPEWGQGGYNEQFF.

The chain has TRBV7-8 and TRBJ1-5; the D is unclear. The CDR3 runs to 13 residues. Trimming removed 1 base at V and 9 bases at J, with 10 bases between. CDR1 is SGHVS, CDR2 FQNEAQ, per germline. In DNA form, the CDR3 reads TGTGCCAGCAGCTTAGGCTGGGATGGGCCCCAGCATTTT. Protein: CASSLGWDGPQHF. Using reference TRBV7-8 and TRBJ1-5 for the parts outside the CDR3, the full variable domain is GAGVSQSPRYKVAKRGQDVALRCDPISGHVSLFWYQQALGQGPEFLTYFQNEAQLDKSGLPSDRFFAERPEGSVSTLKIQRTQQEDSAVYLCASSLGWDGPQHFGDGTRLSIL.

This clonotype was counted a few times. The CDR3 sequence: CSVESSGSAGYTF. In DNA form, the CDR3 reads TGCAGCGTTGAGTCGAGCGGGTCAGCGGGCTACACCTTC. The chain carries TRBV29-1 and TRBJ1-2; D unresolved. V dropped 3 bases and J dropped 8 bases, with 16 bases sitting between them. CDR3 length: 13 amino acids. From germline, CDR1 is SQVTM and CDR2 ANQGSEA.

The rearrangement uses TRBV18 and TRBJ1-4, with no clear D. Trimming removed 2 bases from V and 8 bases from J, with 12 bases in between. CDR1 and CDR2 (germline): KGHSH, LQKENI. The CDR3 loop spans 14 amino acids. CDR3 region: CASSPLGHGEKLFF. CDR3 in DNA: TGTGCCAGCTCACCATTAGGGCATGGCGAAAAACTGTTTTTT.

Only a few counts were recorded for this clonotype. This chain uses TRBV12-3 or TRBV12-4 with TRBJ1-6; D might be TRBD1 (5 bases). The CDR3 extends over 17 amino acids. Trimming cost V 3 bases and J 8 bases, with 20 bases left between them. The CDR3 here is CASSFYRITVEDSPLHF. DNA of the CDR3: TGTGCCAGCAGTTTTTACAGGATAACCGTGGAGGATTCACCCCTCCACTTT.

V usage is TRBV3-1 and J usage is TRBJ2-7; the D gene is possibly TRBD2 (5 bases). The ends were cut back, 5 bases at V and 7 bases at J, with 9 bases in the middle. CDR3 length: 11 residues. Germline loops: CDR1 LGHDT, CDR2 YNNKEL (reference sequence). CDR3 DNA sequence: TGTGCCAGCAGCTCGGGGTGGGAGCAGTACTTC. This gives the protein CASSSGWEQYF.

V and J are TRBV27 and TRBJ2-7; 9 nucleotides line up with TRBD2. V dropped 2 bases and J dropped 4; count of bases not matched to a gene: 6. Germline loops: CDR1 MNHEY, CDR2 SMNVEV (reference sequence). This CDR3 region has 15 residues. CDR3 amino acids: CASSLAGGKAYEQYF. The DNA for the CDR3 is TGTGCCAGCAGTTTAGCGGGAGGGAAGGCATACGAGCAGTACTTC.

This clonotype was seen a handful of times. The CDR3: CSATGGQSNQPQHF. The CDR3 nucleotides read TGCAGTGCGACGGGAGGGCAGTCCAATCAGCCCCAGCATTTT. V usage is TRBV20-1 and J usage is TRBJ1-5, with no clear D. Trimming stripped 6 bases from V and 3 bases from J, with 15 bases between. CDR1 DFQATT and CDR2 SNEGSKA come from the germline V gene (reference sequence). This CDR3 contains 14 residues.

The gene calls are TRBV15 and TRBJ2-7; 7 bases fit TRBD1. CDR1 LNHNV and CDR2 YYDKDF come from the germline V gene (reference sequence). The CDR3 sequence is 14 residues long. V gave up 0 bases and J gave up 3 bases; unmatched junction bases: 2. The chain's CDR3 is CATSREAGGYEQYF. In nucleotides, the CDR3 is TGTGCCACCAGCAGAGAGGCAGGGGGCTACGAGCAGTACTTC.

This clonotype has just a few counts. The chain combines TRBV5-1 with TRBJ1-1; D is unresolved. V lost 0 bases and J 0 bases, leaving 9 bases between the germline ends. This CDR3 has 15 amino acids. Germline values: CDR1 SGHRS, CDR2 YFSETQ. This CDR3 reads CASSLAAVLNTEAFF. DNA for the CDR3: TGCGCCAGCAGCTTGGCGGCAGTGCTGAACACTGAAGCTTTCTTT.

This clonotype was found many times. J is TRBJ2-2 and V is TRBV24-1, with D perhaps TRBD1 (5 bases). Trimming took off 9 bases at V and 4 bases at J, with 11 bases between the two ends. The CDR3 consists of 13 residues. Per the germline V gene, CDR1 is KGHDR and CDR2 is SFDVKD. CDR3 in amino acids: CATSDSSTGELFF. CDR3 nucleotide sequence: TGTGCCACCTCCGACAGCTCCACCGGGGAGCTGTTTTTT.

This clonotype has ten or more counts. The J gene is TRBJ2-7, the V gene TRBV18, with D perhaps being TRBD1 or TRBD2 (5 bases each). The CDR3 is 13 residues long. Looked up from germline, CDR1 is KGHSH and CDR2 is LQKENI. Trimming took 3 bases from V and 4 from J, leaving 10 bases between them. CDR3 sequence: CASSPAGGYEQYF. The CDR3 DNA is TGTGCCAGCTCACCGGCTGGGGGTTACGAGCAGTACTTC.

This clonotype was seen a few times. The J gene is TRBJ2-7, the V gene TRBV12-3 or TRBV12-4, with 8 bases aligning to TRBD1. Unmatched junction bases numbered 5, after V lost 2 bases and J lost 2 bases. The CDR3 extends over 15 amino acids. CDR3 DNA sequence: TGTGCCAGCAGTTTATGGCGGACAGGGACCTACGAGCAGTACTTC. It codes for CASSLWRTGTYEQYF.

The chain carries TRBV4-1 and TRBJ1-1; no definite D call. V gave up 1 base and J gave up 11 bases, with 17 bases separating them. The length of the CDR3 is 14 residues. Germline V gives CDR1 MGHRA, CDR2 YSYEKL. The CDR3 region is CASSQAAGLPGAFF. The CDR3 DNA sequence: TGCGCCAGCAGCCAAGCCGCAGGACTGCCTGGGGCTTTCTTT.

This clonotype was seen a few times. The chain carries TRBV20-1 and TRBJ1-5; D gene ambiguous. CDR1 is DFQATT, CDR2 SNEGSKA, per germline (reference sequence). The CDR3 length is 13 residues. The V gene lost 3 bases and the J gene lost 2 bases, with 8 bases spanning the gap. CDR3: CSASHKGNQPQHF. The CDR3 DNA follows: TGCAGTGCTAGCCACAAAGGCAATCAGCCCCAGCATTTT.

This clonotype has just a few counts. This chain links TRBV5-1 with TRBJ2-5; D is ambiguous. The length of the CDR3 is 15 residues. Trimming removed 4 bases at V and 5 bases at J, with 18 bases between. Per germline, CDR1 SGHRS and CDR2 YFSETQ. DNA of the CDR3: TGCGCCAGCAGCCCTCTGGGGAAGGGAATGGAGACCCAGTACTTC. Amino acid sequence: CASSPLGKGMETQYF. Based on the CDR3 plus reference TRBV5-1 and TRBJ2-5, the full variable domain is KAGVTQTPRYLIKTRGQQVTLSCSPISGHRSVSWYQQTPGQGLQFLFEYFSETQRNKGNFPGRFSGRQFSNSRSEMNVSTLELGDSALYLCASSPLGKGMETQYFGPGTRLLVL.